The 17 T cell receptor beta chains below all came from one sample that was sequenced in a study of blood T cell repertoires in COVID-19. Repertoires were generated with immunoSEQ multiplex PCR, while TCRdb's copy carries only in-frame clones and drops some. The table has over 130,000 clones, 75% to 90% seen once. Specimen: peripheral blood. Receptor source: a woman aged 80 or over with acute or convalescent COVID-19.

The chain uses TRBV3-1 (or the pseudogene TRBV3-2) and TRBJ2-2; 8 bases map to TRBD2. The CDR3 runs to 14 residues. Trimming cost V 1 base and J 6 bases; bases outside gene matches: 1. The V gene's germline CDR1 is LGHDT and CDR2 YNNKEL (reference sequence). The CDR3 region is CASSQAAGAGELFF. The CDR3 nucleotides read TGTGCCAGCAGCCAAGCAGCGGGGGCCGGGGAGCTGTTTTTT.

The chain has TRBV12-5 and TRBJ1-2; D is possibly TRBD1 (5 bases). This CDR3 has 12 residues. CDR1 LGHNT and CDR2 FRNRAP come from the germline V gene. V shed 1 base and J shed 6 bases, with 6 bases lying between them. The CDR3 here is CASGLGGDGYTF. The DNA for the CDR3 is TGTGCTAGTGGTTTGGGGGGGGATGGCTACACCTTC.

CDR3 coding DNA: TGTGCCAGCACCAATCGGGATGAAGCTTTCTTT. This translates into CASTNRDEAFF. This chain joins TRBV12-3 or TRBV12-4 and TRBJ1-1; D is uncertain. This CDR3 is 11 amino acids long. V was trimmed by 7 bases and J by 7 bases, leaving 10 bases between them.

The chain joins TRBV6-4 to TRBJ2-7, with D possibly TRBD1 on 5 matching bases. CDR1 is MRHNA, CDR2 SNTAGT, per germline. This CDR3 is 16 amino acids long. Trimming stripped 5 bases from V and 4 bases from J, with 21 bases between. The CDR3 sequence: CASSSRKGAVGYEQYF. CDR3 sequence (DNA): TGTGCCAGCAGTAGTAGGAAAGGGGCGGTTGGTTACGAGCAGTACTTC.

This clone was counted once. V is TRBV29-1 and J is TRBJ1-1; D may be TRBD1 (5 bases). The CDR3 consists of 13 residues. CDR1 is SQVTM, CDR2 ANQGSEA, per germline. Trimming left V 2 bases short and J 2 bases short, with 9 bases between. CDR3 nucleotide sequence: TGCAGCGTTGAAAGACAGTTCAACACTGAAGCTTTCTTT. Protein: CSVERQFNTEAFF.

The V and J genes are TRBV2 and TRBJ2-2; D unclear. There are 15 residues in the CDR3. Looked up from germline, CDR1 is SNHLY and CDR2 is FYNNEI. Trimming stripped 6 bases from V and 4 bases from J, with 15 bases between. CDR3 residues: CASRWFVQPTGELFF. The CDR3 DNA sequence: TGTGCCAGCAGATGGTTCGTACAGCCCACCGGGGAGCTGTTTTTT.

This chain joins TRBV18 and TRBJ2-3; 7 bases line up with TRBD2. The J segment lost 4 bases and the V segment lost 4 bases, leaving 2 bases of the junction unmatched. Germline CDR1 and CDR2: KGHSH and LQKENI. The CDR3 covers 13 residues. CDR3 residues: CASSRLAADTQYF. DNA of the CDR3: TGTGCCAGCTCACGACTAGCAGCAGATACGCAGTATTTT.

The chain couples TRBV5-1 to TRBJ2-3; 14 bases match TRBD2. CDR3 length: 17 residues. V trimming: 4 bases; J trimming: 0 bases; junction bases outside the gene matches: 4. Germline lookup yields CDR1 SGHRS and CDR2 YFSETQ. CDR3 amino acids: CASSHGTSGGSTDTQYF. The DNA for the CDR3 is TGCGCCAGCAGCCACGGGACTAGCGGGGGCAGCACAGATACGCAGTATTTT. Supplemented by reference TRBV5-1 and TRBJ2-3, the full variable domain reads KAGVTQTPRYLIKTRGQQVTLSCSPISGHRSVSWYQQTPGQGLQFLFEYFSETQRNKGNFPGRFSGRQFSNSRSEMNVSTLELGDSALYLCASSHGTSGGSTDTQYFGPGTRLTVL.

This sequence joins TRBV4-1 and TRBJ1-5; D is unclear. Germline V gene sequence: CDR1 MGHRA, CDR2 YSYEKL. V was clipped by 0 bases and J by 1 base, with 10 bases between them. The CDR3 loop spans 16 amino acids. The CDR3 reads CASSQEGERSNQPQHF. CDR3 nucleotide sequence: TGCGCCAGCAGCCAAGAGGGAGAGAGGAGCAATCAGCCCCAGCATTTT.

The chain employs TRBV4-3 and TRBJ2-2; D gene uncertain. CDR3 length equals 16 residues. V lost 0 bases and J 2 bases, leaving 10 bases between the germline ends. The germline V gene has CDR1 LGHNA and CDR2 YSLEER. Written as DNA, the CDR3 is TGCGCCAGCAGCCAAGATTTTCCAGAAAACACCGGGGAGCTGTTTTTT. It yields the protein CASSQDFPENTGELFF.

The V call is TRBV19, the J call TRBJ1-1; 9 bases are shared with TRBD1. Germline loops: CDR1 LNHDA, CDR2 SQIVND (reference sequence). The CDR3 extends over 14 amino acids. Unmatched junction bases numbered 3, after V lost 6 bases and J lost 1 base. CDR3 DNA: TGTGCCAGTAGCAGACAGGGGGGGAACACTGAAGCTTTCTTT. Protein sequence: CASSRQGGNTEAFF.

Remarks on this clone: In the same sample, other DNA sequences code for this CDR3. As DNA, the CDR3 is TGCAGCGGAGGGACAGACTATGGCTACACCTTC. It codes for CSGGTDYGYTF. The chain is built from TRBV29-1 and TRBJ1-2, with 7 bases fitting TRBD1. CDR1 is SQVTM, CDR2 ANQGSEA, per germline. The CDR3 spans 11 residues. J gave up 3 bases and V 7 bases, and 2 bases lay outside the gene matches. Supplemented by reference TRBV29-1 and TRBJ1-2, the full variable domain reads SAVISQKPSRDICQRGTSLTIQCQVDSQVTMMFWYRQQPGQSLTLIATANQGSEATYESGFVIDKFPISRPNLTFSTLTVSNMSPEDSSIYLCSGGTDYGYTFGSGTRLTVV.

The chain is built from TRBV27 and TRBJ2-4; tentatively, D is TRBD1 (5 bases). Trimming pared 8 bases from V and 0 bases from J, leaving 11 bases between. The CDR3 contains 14 residues. Germline lookup yields CDR1 MNHEY and CDR2 SMNVEV (reference sequence). Here the CDR3 reads CASPAGLAKNIQYF. The CDR3, as DNA: TGTGCCAGCCCGGCAGGGTTAGCCAAAAACATTCAGTACTTC.

The genes are TRBV28 and TRBJ2-1, with a tentative D call TRBD1 (6 bases). V was pared by 4 bases and J by 0 bases, with 10 bases between. Germline values: CDR1 MDHEN, CDR2 SYDVKM. CDR3 length equals 15 residues. As DNA, the CDR3 is TGTGCCAGCAGTTCGAGGGGGAACTCCTACAATGAGCAGTTCTTC. Protein product: CASSSRGNSYNEQFF. The variable domain in full, completed from reference TRBV28 and TRBJ2-1, reads DVKVTQSSRYLVKRTGEKVFLECVQDMDHENMFWYRQDPGLGLRLIYFSYDVKMKEKGDIPEGYSVSREKKERFSLILESASTNQTSMYLCASSSRGNSYNEQFFGPGTRLTVL.

The V and J genes are TRBV3-1 (or the pseudogene TRBV3-2) and TRBJ1-2, with D possibly TRBD1 on 6 matching bases. Trimming shortened V by 2 bases and J by 6 bases, and 13 bases separated the two germline ends. The CDR3 has 14 residues. Germline V lookup: CDR1 LGHDT, CDR2 YNNKEL (reference sequence). The CDR3 here is CASSQFMGADGYTF. The CDR3, as DNA: TGTGCCAGCAGCCAATTCATGGGGGCGGATGGCTACACCTTC.

V usage is TRBV7-9 and J usage is TRBJ1-1; 9 nucleotides line up with TRBD1. CDR1 is SEHNR and CDR2 is FQNEAQ in the germline V gene (reference sequence). The CDR3 covers 14 residues. J gave up 7 bases and V 1 base, and 4 bases lay outside the gene matches. The CDR3 DNA reads TGTGCCAGCAGCTTAGGAGGACAGGGGATTGAAGCTTTCTTT. Its translation is CASSLGGQGIEAFF. The complete variable domain, with remaining parts taken from reference TRBV7-9 and TRBJ1-1, reads DTGVSQNPRHKITKRGQNVTFRCDPISEHNRLYWYRQTLGQGPEFLTYFQNEAQLEKSRLLSDRFSAERPKGSFSTLEIQRTEQGDSAMYLCASSLGGQGIEAFFGQGTRLTVV.

This sequence joins TRBV7-2 and TRBJ2-5; TRBD1 might be the D (5 bases). The V and J ends lost 4 bases and 3 bases respectively, with 6 bases between them. The CDR3 loop spans 12 amino acids. Looked up from germline, CDR1 is SGHTA and CDR2 is FQGNSA. The DNA of the CDR3 is TGTGCCAGCAGCTCCAGGGAAGAGACCCAGTACTTC. Residues: CASSSREETQYF.